These 32 T cell receptor beta chains share one sample of origin, sequenced in a study of T cell responses to AZD1222 COVID-19 vaccine. TCRdb keeps only in-frame clones here, not all; method: immunoSEQ multiplex PCR. Here the sample spans 100,000 to 150,000 clones, around 90% being singletons. Sequencing was performed on peripheral blood, taken 28 days after the second dose of the MenACWY control vaccine. The receptors were gathered from an adult who received the MenACWY meningococcal vaccine as a control.

V is TRBV7-9 and J is TRBJ2-2; D is perhaps TRBD1 (5 bases). Germline values: CDR1 SEHNR, CDR2 FQNEAQ (reference sequence). The CDR3 totals 14 residues. V was shortened by 1 base and J by 7 bases, with 10 bases between the two germline ends. This CDR3 is CASSLGQGVGELFF. CDR3 nucleotide sequence: TGTGCCAGCAGCTTAGGTCAGGGTGTCGGGGAGCTGTTTTTT.

The rearrangement joins TRBV21-1 to TRBJ2-7; the tabulated D call, TRBD2, remains unverified against the DNA. TRBV21-1 is a recognized pseudogene. The CDR3 runs to 13 residues. The CDR3 region has the DNA TGTGCCAGCAGCAAAGAGCGGCGGAGCGAGCAGTACTTC. Amino acid sequence: CASSKERRSEQYF.

The V and J genes are TRBV29-1 and TRBJ1-3; no firm D call. The germline CDR1 and CDR2 sequences are SQVTM and ANQGSEA. Between the trimmed V and J ends, which lost 7 bases and 3 bases, there was a span of 16 bases. The CDR3 spans 14 residues. The CDR3 nucleotides read TGCAGCGCTCCGACTGGGTGTGTTGGAAACACCATATATTTT. This encodes CSAPTGCVGNTIYF.

The chain carries TRBV5-1 and TRBJ1-1, with 7 bases that match TRBD1. Germline V gene sequence: CDR1 SGHRS, CDR2 YFSETQ. The CDR3 sequence is 15 residues long. The junction had 4 bases not matched to a gene; V was cut back by 2 bases and J by 0 bases. CDR3 in DNA: TGCGCCAGCAGCTTACAGGGGAGCATGAACACTGAAGCTTTCTTT. Translating it yields CASSLQGSMNTEAFF.

In this sample, this clone turned up once. This sequence joins TRBV28 and TRBJ1-2, with 7 bases that match TRBD1. CDR3 length: 14 residues. The junction had 6 bases not matched to a gene; V was cut back by 6 bases and J by 2 bases. The germline CDR1 and CDR2 sequences are MDHEN and SYDVKM. CDR3 loop: CASRHSTGNYGYTF. As DNA, the CDR3 is TGTGCCAGCAGACATTCGACAGGGAACTATGGCTACACCTTC.

The rearrangement joins TRBV18 to TRBJ2-1; no clear D. V lost 0 bases and J lost 8, with 11 bases in between. There are 14 residues in the CDR3. Germline V lookup: CDR1 KGHSH, CDR2 LQKENI. CDR3: CASSPPAGLDEQFF. In DNA, the CDR3 is TGTGCCAGCTCACCACCGGCCGGGTTGGATGAGCAGTTCTTC.

This clone was detected a few times. The chain combines TRBV4-2 with TRBJ1-1, with D tentatively TRBD1 (5 bases). The V end was cut by 4 bases, the J end by 0 bases, with 9 bases between. The CDR3 is 14 residues long. The germline CDR1 and CDR2 sequences are LGHNA and YNFKEQ. The CDR3 DNA reads TGTGCCAGCAGCCTGACAGATTTGAACACTGAAGCTTTCTTT. Amino acid sequence: CASSLTDLNTEAFF.

This clone was detected only once. V usage is TRBV7-2 and J usage is TRBJ1-5, with D hard to call. In germline, CDR1 is SGHTA, CDR2 FQGNSA. Trimming cost V 1 base and J 3 bases, with 7 bases left between them. CDR3 size: 14 residues. The CDR3 DNA sequence: TGTGCCAGCAGCTTAGGCCGCAACAATCAGCCCCAGCATTTT. This sequence encodes CASSLGRNNQPQHF.

The genes are TRBV5-1 and TRBJ2-3; TRBD2 is a possible D gene (6 bases). V was pared by 0 bases and J by 0 bases, with 8 bases between. Germline V lookup: CDR1 SGHRS, CDR2 YFSETQ. This CDR3 region has 15 residues. This chain's CDR3 is CASSLGTTSTDTQYF. CDR3 sequence (DNA): TGCGCCAGCAGCTTGGGGACTACTAGCACAGATACGCAGTATTTT.

V is TRBV3-1 (or the pseudogene TRBV3-2) and J is TRBJ2-4, with D hard to call. CDR3 length: 16 residues. In germline, CDR1 is LGHDT, CDR2 YNNKEL (reference sequence). V shed 0 bases and J shed 2 bases, with 11 bases lying between them. CDR3 sequence: CASSQDFRETKNIQYF. The CDR3 DNA reads as TGTGCCAGCAGCCAAGATTTCCGAGAGACCAAAAACATTCAGTACTTC.

This clone appeared once. The J gene is TRBJ2-1, the V gene TRBV20-1; D is perhaps TRBD1 (6 bases). The CDR3 extends over 10 amino acids. Germline V gene lookup returns CDR1 DFQATT and CDR2 SNEGSKA (reference sequence). The V and J ends lost 7 bases and 12 bases respectively, with 13 bases between them. CDR3 protein: CSVPIGGQFF. CDR3 in DNA: TGCAGTGTTCCGATAGGGGGGCAGTTCTTC.

In the case of this clone: Other DNA sequences in this specimen translate into the identical CDR3. The rearrangement joins TRBV6-5 to TRBJ2-5; TRBD2 matches at 8 bases. The V segment lost 11 bases and the J segment 9 bases; nucleotides outside the gene matches: 17. The CDR3 contains 14 residues. The germline V gene has CDR1 MNHEY and CDR2 SVGAGI. The CDR3 nucleotides read TGTGCCTCTCGACGGGGGGGGCCTGTTGGGGCCCAGTACTTC. This encodes CASRRGGPVGAQYF.

The genes are TRBV11-3 and TRBJ2-3, with D tentatively TRBD2 (5 bases). This CDR3 spans 14 amino acids. The germline V gene encodes CDR1 SGHNT and CDR2 YENEEA. V was clipped by 5 bases and J by 1 base, with 10 bases between them. Here the CDR3 DNA reads TGTGCCAGCAGCATAAGCGGTGGCACAGATACGCAGTATTTT. Protein sequence: CASSISGGTDTQYF.

The CDR3 DNA reads as TGTGCCAGTAGTATAGCACTTAGAGGGGAGCAGTTCTTC. Translating gives CASSIALRGEQFF. The chain couples TRBV19 to TRBJ2-1, with TRBD2 as a possible D gene (5 bases). Germline values: CDR1 LNHDA, CDR2 SQIVND (reference sequence). The V end lost 1 base, the J end lost 10 bases, and 11 bases lay between the germline ends. This CDR3 contains 13 residues.

The gene calls are TRBV7-9 and TRBJ2-7; D gene ambiguous. This CDR3 has 13 residues. CDR1 and CDR2 from the germline V gene are SEHNR and FQNEAQ (reference sequence). The V and J ends lost 5 bases and 2 bases respectively, with 10 bases between them. Written as DNA, the CDR3 is TGTGCCAGCAGCCATAGTCCGGCCTACGAGCAGTACTTC. Its protein product is CASSHSPAYEQYF.

The V and J genes are TRBV2 and TRBJ1-4; 7 bases are shared with TRBD1. The CDR3 runs 15 residues. CDR1 and CDR2 (germline): SNHLY, FYNNEI. After removal of 3 bases from V and 5 bases from J, the junction contained 6 bases not matched to a gene. The CDR3: CASSDLTGTNEKLFF. CDR3 sequence (DNA): TGTGCCAGCAGTGATTTGACAGGGACAAATGAAAAACTGTTTTTT.

The chain is built from TRBV28 and TRBJ2-1, with 11 nucleotides matching TRBD2. Germline CDR1 MDHEN, CDR2 SYDVKM. The CDR3 contains 16 residues. The V and J ends lost 4 bases and 10 bases, in that order; junction bases with no gene match: 12. DNA for the CDR3: TGTGCCAGCAGTTCGAGTATAGCGGGAGGGGGTTGGGAGCAGTTCTTC. Protein: CASSSSIAGGGWEQFF.

This chain uses TRBV6-4 with TRBJ1-5; D possibly corresponds to TRBD1 (6 bases). The CDR3 covers 14 residues. V was shortened by 3 bases and J by 1 base, with 7 bases between the two germline ends. Germline lookup yields CDR1 MRHNA and CDR2 SNTAGT. The CDR3 coding sequence is TGTGCCAGCAGTGAGGGACACAGCAATCAGCCCCAGCATTTT. Protein: CASSEGHSNQPQHF.

V is TRBV7-3 and J is TRBJ2-1; the match to TRBD2 covers 12 bases. CDR3 size: 17 residues. Germline V gene data show CDR1 as SGHTA and CDR2 as FQGTGA. After removal of 4 bases from V and 3 bases from J, the junction contained 7 bases not matched to a gene. As DNA, the CDR3 is TGTGCCAGCAGCTCCTCACCGGGACTAGCGGGCTACAATGAGCAGTTCTTC. Protein sequence: CASSSSPGLAGYNEQFF.

The chain is built from TRBV7-9 and TRBJ1-1; D is ambiguous. The germline V gene has CDR1 SEHNR and CDR2 FQNEAQ (reference sequence). The CDR3 has 13 amino acids. V was cut by 7 bases and J by 1 base, with 10 bases left in between. The CDR3 sequence is CASKNLQNTEAFF. The CDR3 DNA reads TGTGCCAGCAAAAATTTACAGAACACTGAAGCTTTCTTT.

The chain links TRBV27 to TRBJ2-5; the D gene is possibly TRBD2 (5 bases). The V end lost 6 bases, the J end lost 5 bases, and 25 bases lay between the germline ends. Germline CDR1 and CDR2: MNHEY and SMNVEV (reference sequence). The CDR3 is 17 amino acids. For the CDR3, the DNA is TGTGCCAGCAGCCGCGCGTGGGTTGGAGGTTCGGCGGAGACCCAGTACTTC. Protein: CASSRAWVGGSAETQYF.

This clone has a single count. The chain joins TRBV20-1 to TRBJ1-1; no clear D. CDR3 length equals 11 residues. CDR1 DFQATT and CDR2 SNEGSKA come from the germline V gene (reference sequence). V was clipped by 3 bases and J by 6 bases, with 8 bases between them. The CDR3 nucleotides read TGCAGTGCTAGTAGGCAAGCTGAAGCTTTCTTT. Its protein product is CSASRQAEAFF.

This chain uses TRBV19 with TRBJ1-2; 7 bases are shared with TRBD1. Germline V CDR1 and CDR2: LNHDA, SQIVND (reference sequence). Trimming took 4 bases from V and 5 from J; bases not matched to a gene: 10. This CDR3 is 15 amino acids long. CDR3 sequence reads: CASSTRDSLWYGYTF. In nucleotides, the CDR3 is TGTGCCAGTAGTACCCGGGACAGTCTTTGGTATGGCTACACCTTC.

The rearrangement joins TRBV27 to TRBJ1-6; 8 bases align to TRBD1. The J segment lost 0 bases and the V segment lost 4 bases, leaving 5 bases of the junction unmatched. The CDR3 covers 17 residues. CDR1 is MNHEY, CDR2 SMNVEV, per germline (reference sequence). CDR3: CASSSDRVRSYNSPLHF. DNA of the CDR3: TGTGCCAGCAGTTCGGACAGGGTTCGCTCCTATAATTCACCCCTCCACTTT.

V is TRBV11-1 and J is TRBJ2-5, with 9 positions matching TRBD1. Germline V lookup: CDR1 SGHAT, CDR2 FQDESV (reference sequence). This CDR3 comprises 16 residues. The junction had 5 bases not matched to a gene; V was cut back by 2 bases and J by 1 base. CDR3 sequence (DNA): TGTGCCAGCAGCTTAAGTGGGACAGGGAGCCAAGAGACCCAGTACTTC. Amino acids: CASSLSGTGSQETQYF.

Here the CDR3 reads CSVDSFWGETQYF. CDR3 in DNA: TGCAGCGTTGATTCATTCTGGGGAGAGACCCAGTACTTC. The chain employs TRBV29-1 and TRBJ2-5; no clear D. Per the germline V gene, CDR1 is SQVTM and CDR2 is ANQGSEA. Trimming took off 3 bases at V and 4 bases at J, with 12 bases between the two ends. The CDR3 totals 13 residues.

The chain combines TRBV19 with TRBJ2-2, with TRBD2 matching 7 bases. J was trimmed by 1 base and V by 1 base; bases with no gene match: 6. This CDR3 is 17 amino acids long. Germline V gene lookup returns CDR1 LNHDA and CDR2 SQIVND (reference sequence). For the CDR3, the DNA is TGTGCCAGTAGTATAGCCGCGGGAGACCTGAACACCGGGGAGCTGTTTTTT. It yields the protein CASSIAAGDLNTGELFF. The entire variable domain, with the rest obtained from reference TRBV19 and TRBJ2-2, is as follows: DGGITQSPKYLFRKEGQNVTLSCEQNLNHDAMYWYRQDPGQGLRLIYYSQIVNDFQKGDIAEGYSVSREKKESFPLTVTSAQKNPTAFYLCASSIAAGDLNTGELFFGEGSRLTVL.

The chain employs TRBV11-3 and TRBJ2-3, with 9 bases identical to TRBD2. The CDR3 has 15 residues. CDR1 and CDR2 (germline): SGHNT, YENEEA. J was trimmed by 0 bases and V by 3 bases; bases with no gene match: 1. The CDR3 loop reads CASSFGTSSTDTQYF. CDR3 DNA sequence: TGTGCCAGCAGCTTCGGGACTAGCAGCACAGATACGCAGTATTTT.

The chain joins TRBV19 to TRBJ2-1; 9 positions agree with TRBD1. Germline loops: CDR1 LNHDA, CDR2 SQIVND (reference sequence). With V trimmed by 4 bases and J by 8 bases, 12 bases remained unmatched. The CDR3 loop spans 16 amino acids. The CDR3 loop reads CASSSPRDRASYEQFF. The CDR3 DNA is TGTGCCAGTAGTAGCCCCCGGGACAGGGCTTCTTATGAGCAGTTCTTC.

V and J are TRBV3-1 (or the pseudogene TRBV3-2) and TRBJ2-2; 8 bases fit TRBD1. Per the germline V gene, CDR1 is LGHDT and CDR2 is YNNKEL (reference sequence). J lost 3 bases, V lost 3 bases, and 6 bases had no gene match. This CDR3 contains 16 residues. As DNA, the CDR3 is TGTGCCAGCAGCCACGGGCAGGGGGCGTACACCGGGGAGCTGTTTTTT. This sequence encodes CASSHGQGAYTGELFF.

The rearrangement joins TRBV11-2 to TRBJ2-7, with D maybe TRBD1 (5 bases). The CDR3 is 12 amino acids. Trimming stripped 1 base from V and 12 bases from J, with 13 bases between. Germline V gives CDR1 SGHAT, CDR2 FQNNGV. The DNA of the CDR3 is TGTGCCAGCAGCTTAGGGGCAGGCACAGGGTACTTC. Residues: CASSLGAGTGYF.

This chain uses TRBV18 with TRBJ2-2; 7 bases are shared with TRBD2. Germline CDR1 KGHSH, CDR2 LQKENI. V lost 3 bases, J lost 1 base, and 5 bases stayed unmatched. CDR3 length: 16 residues. The CDR3 DNA reads TGTGCCAGCTCACCCCTGGTAGCGGGGAACACCGGGGAGCTGTTTTTT. Translating it yields CASSPLVAGNTGELFF.